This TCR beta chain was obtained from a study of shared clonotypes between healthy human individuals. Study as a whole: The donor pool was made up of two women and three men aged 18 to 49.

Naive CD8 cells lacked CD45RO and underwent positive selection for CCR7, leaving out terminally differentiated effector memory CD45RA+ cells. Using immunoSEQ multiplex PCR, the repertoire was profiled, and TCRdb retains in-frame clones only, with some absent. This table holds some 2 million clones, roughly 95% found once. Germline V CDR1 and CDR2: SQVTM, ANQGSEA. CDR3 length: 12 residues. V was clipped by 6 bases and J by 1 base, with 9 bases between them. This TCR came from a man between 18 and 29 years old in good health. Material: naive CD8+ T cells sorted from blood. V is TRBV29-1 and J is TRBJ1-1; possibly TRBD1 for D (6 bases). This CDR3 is CSVLRGNTEAFF. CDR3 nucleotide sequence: TGCAGCGTCCTCAGGGGGAACACTGAAGCTTTCTTT.